This T cell receptor (beta chain) was identified in a study of T cell repertoires in cytomegalovirus infection. The CDR3 has 16 amino acids. The V end was cut by 5 bases, the J end by 0 bases, with 14 bases between. The V gene's germline CDR1 is MNHNY and CDR2 SVGAGI (reference sequence). Via MiXCR, TCRdb re-called the reads, giving one row per CDR3 protein. The table lists about 570,000 distinct CDR3 sequences, about 39% of them singletons. This clonotype was observed a few times. Its antigen is not identified. This specimen consisted of cultured PBMCs, obtained from culture after CMV antigen stimulation. The sequence came from a human donor in good health (CMV status not recorded). Some clones in this sample may be carry-over from other donors' samples. V is TRBV6-6 and J is TRBJ1-3; D is unclear. CDR3 amino acids: CASSPPTANSGNTIYF. CDR3 nucleotide sequence: TGTGCCAGCAGTCCCCCGACGGCCAACTCTGGAAACACCATATATTTT.